These 11 T cell receptor beta chains were all obtained from the same sample, sequenced in a study of blood T cell repertoires in COVID-19. TCRdb's copy holds only in-frame clones and misses some; the assay was immunoSEQ multiplex PCR. The sample lists about 150,000 clones; approximately 92% were seen once. The specimen sequenced was peripheral blood. The receptors were gathered from a man aged 18 to 30 with COVID-19, enrolled during active disease.

This rearrangement joins TRBV10-2 to TRBJ2-2, with D unclear. Germline V gene sequence: CDR1 WSHSY, CDR2 SAAADI. The CDR3 covers 14 residues. V was pared by 3 bases and J by 6 bases, with 11 bases between. The CDR3 DNA sequence: TGCGCCAGCAGTGAATCAGGTCTCGCCGGGGAGCTGTTTTTT. Amino acid sequence: CASSESGLAGELFF.

The chain employs TRBV5-6 and TRBJ2-7; D is unresolved. CDR1 and CDR2 from the germline V gene are SGHDT and YYEEEE. The length of the CDR3 is 12 residues. V dropped 3 bases and J dropped 3 bases, with 7 bases sitting between them. The CDR3 coding sequence is TGTGCCAGCAGCTCCGGAGACTACGAGCAGTACTTC. Its protein product is CASSSGDYEQYF.

CDR3 amino acids: CASSDGGREDPYEQYF. The DNA for the CDR3 is TGTGCCAGCAGCGACGGGGGGCGGGAGGACCCCTACGAGCAGTACTTC. J is TRBJ2-7 and V is TRBV6-6; 8 bases match TRBD2. V gave up 6 bases and J gave up 2 bases; unmatched junction bases: 12. Germline V gene lookup returns CDR1 MNHNY and CDR2 SVGAGI (reference sequence). CDR3 length: 16 residues.

V and J are TRBV3-1 (or the pseudogene TRBV3-2) and TRBJ1-2; weak D call: TRBD1 (5 bases). Germline loops: CDR1 LGHDT, CDR2 YNNKEL (reference sequence). The CDR3 totals 15 residues. V lost 5 bases and J 6 bases, leaving 19 bases between the germline ends. CDR3 nucleotide sequence: TGTGCCAGCAGCAGATACTTGGGGGGGTTGGATGGCTACACCTTC. Translating gives CASSRYLGGLDGYTF.

This clone was seen a single time. CDR3 nucleotide sequence: TGCGCCAGCAGCCAAGATAGAGGAGTATTCTATGGCTACACCTTC. Translation: CASSQDRGVFYGYTF. The chain is built from TRBV4-3 and TRBJ1-2; D call uncertain. This CDR3 spans 15 amino acids. The germline V and J ends were trimmed by 0 bases and 4 bases, with 12 bases remaining between them. Germline lookup yields CDR1 LGHNA and CDR2 YSLEER.

The V and J genes are TRBV28 and TRBJ2-7; weak D call: TRBD2 (6 bases). The CDR3 runs 11 residues. The germline CDR1 and CDR2 sequences are MDHEN and SYDVKM. V shed 6 bases and J shed 4 bases, with 7 bases lying between them. The CDR3 coding sequence is TGTGCCAGCAGGGAGGGATACGAGCAGTACTTC. Amino acids: CASREGYEQYF.

This chain joins TRBV2 and TRBJ2-2, with 8 bases aligning to TRBD2. The length of the CDR3 is 15 residues. In germline, CDR1 is SNHLY, CDR2 FYNNEI. Germline trimming cut 11 bases from V and 6 bases from J; bases unmatched to any gene: 14. The CDR3 reads CAARRSSGRAGELFF. CDR3 DNA sequence: TGTGCCGCCCGGAGGTCGAGCGGGAGAGCCGGGGAGCTGTTTTTT. Full variable domain (remainder filled in from reference TRBV2 and TRBJ2-2): EPEVTQTPSHQVTQMGQEVILRCVPISNHLYFYWYRQILGQKVEFLVSFYNNEISEKSEIFDDQFSVERPDGSNFTLKIRSTKLEDSAMYFCAARRSSGRAGELFFGEGSRLTVL.

CDR3 sequence (DNA): TGTGCCAGTAGTATAGAGCCAGGGGGCTATGGCAATCAGCCCCAGCATTTT. Translating it yields CASSIEPGGYGNQPQHF. The chain couples TRBV19 to TRBJ1-5; 8 bases are a match to TRBD1. The germline CDR1 and CDR2 sequences are LNHDA and SQIVND (reference sequence). The ends lost 0 bases at V and 2 bases at J; junction bases unmatched: 6. The CDR3 runs to 17 residues.

The CDR3 DNA sequence: TGTGCCAGCAGTGATTTTGGGGGCCTTAATGAAAAACTGTTTTTT. Translation gives CASSDFGGLNEKLFF. The chain joins TRBV5-4 to TRBJ1-4; a weak D match, TRBD1 (6 bases). The CDR3 consists of 15 residues. CDR1 and CDR2 (germline): SGHNT, YYREEE (reference sequence). Between the trimmed V and J ends, which lost 5 bases and 4 bases, there was a span of 15 bases.

V and J are TRBV5-8 and TRBJ2-1; D is perhaps TRBD2 (5 bases). This CDR3 has 15 amino acids. V lost 4 bases, J lost 0 bases, and 11 bases lay in between. Germline CDR1 reads SGHTS; CDR2 reads YDEGEE. CDR3 sequence: CASSRGLSSYNEQFF. DNA for the CDR3: TGTGCCAGCAGCCGCGGACTGAGCTCCTACAATGAGCAGTTCTTC.

CDR3 sequence reads: CASTTDGGYEQYF. The CDR3 DNA follows: TGTGCCAGCACCACGGACGGGGGCTACGAGCAGTACTTC. This chain uses TRBV28 with TRBJ2-7, with TRBD2 as a possible D gene (6 bases). CDR1 and CDR2 from the germline V gene are MDHEN and SYDVKM. There are 13 residues in the CDR3. V lost 7 bases, J lost 3 bases, and 13 bases lay in between.